Described below is a single T cell receptor (beta chain) sequence and its context. The data derive from a study of blood T cell repertoires in COVID-19. Study summary: Sites across the United States, Italy and Spain contributed samples from acute and convalescent COVID-19. PBMCs, B-cell-depleted T cells, or T cells were the source of the cDNA or gDNA that made up the material.

The germline V gene has CDR1 LGHNA and CDR2 YSLEER. Trimming at V came to 4 bases and at J to 3 bases, leaving 3 bases not matched to a gene. This CDR3 comprises 14 residues. Data came from immunoSEQ multiplex PCR; TCRdb stores just in-frame clones and leaves some out. The sample includes 250,000 to 300,000 clones, approximately 90% of them seen just once. The age range of participants was about 18 to 95 years, with residence in under 25 US areas. Clinical histories supplied by participants themselves formed the basis of cohort assignment. Sequencing was performed on PBMCs or T cells enriched from blood (not recorded which). The gene calls are TRBV4-3 and TRBJ2-7, with TRBD1 matching over 10 bases. The TCR was taken from a woman between 35 and 50 years old with acute COVID-19. The DNA for the CDR3 is TGCGCCAGCAGCCCGTGGACAGGGGGCTACGAGCAGTACTTC. Its translation: CASSPWTGGYEQYF.